The 6 T cell receptor beta chains given below trace back to one sample, sequenced in a study of blood T cell repertoires in COVID-19. Profiling relied on immunoSEQ multiplex PCR, and the TCRdb table lists in-frame clones only, not all of them. The sample lists about half a million clones, 80% to 90% occurring once. Sequencing was carried out using peripheral blood. Receptors originate from a human donor in a cohort sampled during active COVID-19.

This clone was found a few times. The chain links TRBV7-3 to TRBJ2-7; tentatively, D is TRBD2 (5 bases). Germline V gene lookup returns CDR1 SGHTA and CDR2 FQGTGA. V was cut by 0 bases and J by 2 bases, with 20 bases left in between. The CDR3 length is 18 residues. For the CDR3, the DNA is TGTGCCAGCAGCTTAACAGGGTCTCCCGGCGGGCGTACCTACGAGCAGTACTTC. This translates into CASSLTGSPGGRTYEQYF.

The V call is TRBV6-6, the J call TRBJ2-1; TRBD1 agrees at 11 bases. The V gene end was trimmed by 6 bases and the J gene end by 2 bases; junction bases not matched to a gene: 9. CDR3 length equals 17 residues. In germline, CDR1 is MNHNY, CDR2 SVGAGI (reference sequence). The CDR3 DNA follows: TGTGCCAGCAGCCGAGGACAGGGGGCGACGACCTACAATGAGCAGTTCTTC. Protein: CASSRGQGATTYNEQFF.

V gene TRBV7-3 combines with J gene TRBJ2-2; 7 bases line up with TRBD2. This CDR3 contains 16 residues. CDR1 is SGHTA and CDR2 is FQGTGA in the germline V gene. J was trimmed by 6 bases and V by 5 bases; bases with no gene match: 12. The CDR3 sequence is CASSRYQRETAGELFF. CDR3 DNA: TGTGCCAGCAGCCGTTATCAGCGGGAAACGGCCGGGGAGCTGTTTTTT.

The chain uses TRBV28 and TRBJ1-2; 8 nucleotides match TRBD1. The germline V gene encodes CDR1 MDHEN and CDR2 SYDVKM. The V and J ends lost 6 bases and 8 bases, in that order; junction bases with no gene match: 11. The CDR3 is 14 residues long. CDR3 loop: CASRGQGISYGYTF. The CDR3 DNA reads as TGTGCCAGCAGAGGACAGGGAATTTCCTACGGCTACACCTTC.

This chain joins TRBV5-8 and TRBJ2-7; 9 bases are shared with TRBD1. The germline gives CDR1 SGHTS, CDR2 YDEGEE. Losses at the gene ends were 5 bases for V and 2 bases for J; bases not matched to a gene: 2. CDR3 length: 13 residues. Here the CDR3 reads CASRDRGTYEQYF. The CDR3 coding sequence is TGTGCCAGCAGGGACAGGGGCACCTACGAGCAGTACTTC.

The chain is built from TRBV27 and TRBJ1-5; D gene uncertain. V lost 6 bases, J lost 2 bases, and 8 bases lay in between. Per germline, CDR1 MNHEY and CDR2 SMNVEV (reference sequence). CDR3 length: 13 amino acids. The CDR3, as DNA: TGTGCCAGCAGCTATAATGGCAATCAGCCCCAGCATTTT. Its translation is CASSYNGNQPQHF.